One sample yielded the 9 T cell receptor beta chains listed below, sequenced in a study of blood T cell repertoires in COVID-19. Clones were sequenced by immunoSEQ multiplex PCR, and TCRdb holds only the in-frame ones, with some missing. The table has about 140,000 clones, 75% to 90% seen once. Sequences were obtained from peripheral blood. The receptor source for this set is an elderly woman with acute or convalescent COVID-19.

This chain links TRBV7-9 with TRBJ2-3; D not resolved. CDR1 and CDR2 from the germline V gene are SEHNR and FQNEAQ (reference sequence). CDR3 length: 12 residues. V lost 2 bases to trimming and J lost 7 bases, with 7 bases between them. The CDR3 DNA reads TGTGCCAGCAGCTTACACAGTCATACGCAGTATTTT. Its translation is CASSLHSHTQYF. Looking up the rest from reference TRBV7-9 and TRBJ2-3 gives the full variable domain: DTGVSQNPRHKITKRGQNVTFRCDPISEHNRLYWYRQTLGQGPEFLTYFQNEAQLEKSRLLSDRFSAERPKGSFSTLEIQRTEQGDSAMYLCASSLHSHTQYFGPGTRLTVL.

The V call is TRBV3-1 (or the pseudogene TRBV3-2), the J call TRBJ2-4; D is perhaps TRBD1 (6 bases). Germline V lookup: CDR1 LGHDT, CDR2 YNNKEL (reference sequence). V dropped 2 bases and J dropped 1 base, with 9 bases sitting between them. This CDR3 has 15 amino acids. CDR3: CASSQWTAAKNIQYF. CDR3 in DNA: TGTGCCAGCAGCCAATGGACAGCTGCCAAAAACATTCAGTACTTC.

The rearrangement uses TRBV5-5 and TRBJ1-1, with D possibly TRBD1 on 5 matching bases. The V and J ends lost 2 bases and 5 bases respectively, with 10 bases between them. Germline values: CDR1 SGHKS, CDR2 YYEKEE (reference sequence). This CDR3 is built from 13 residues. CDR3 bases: TGTGCCAGCAGCTTCGCAGGGTTTACTGAAGCTTTCTTT. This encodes CASSFAGFTEAFF.

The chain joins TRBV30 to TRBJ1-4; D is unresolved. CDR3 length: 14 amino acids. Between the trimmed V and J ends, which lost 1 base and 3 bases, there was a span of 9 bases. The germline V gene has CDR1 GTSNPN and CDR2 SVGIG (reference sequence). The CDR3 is CAWSGWSSNEKLFF. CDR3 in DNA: TGTGCCTGGAGTGGGTGGAGTTCTAATGAAAAACTGTTTTTT.

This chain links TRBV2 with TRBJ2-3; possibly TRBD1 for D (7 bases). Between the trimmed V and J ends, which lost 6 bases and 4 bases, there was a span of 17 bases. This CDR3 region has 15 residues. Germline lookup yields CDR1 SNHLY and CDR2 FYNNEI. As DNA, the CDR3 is TGTGCCAGCAGGTTGCAACAGGGGACTTCAGATACGCAGTATTTT. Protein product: CASRLQQGTSDTQYF.

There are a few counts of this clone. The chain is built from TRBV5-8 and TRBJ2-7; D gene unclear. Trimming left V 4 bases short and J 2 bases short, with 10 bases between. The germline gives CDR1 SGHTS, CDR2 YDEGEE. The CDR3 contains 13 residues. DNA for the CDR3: TGTGCCAGCAGCCAACAGAGAACCTACGAGCAGTACTTC. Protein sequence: CASSQQRTYEQYF.

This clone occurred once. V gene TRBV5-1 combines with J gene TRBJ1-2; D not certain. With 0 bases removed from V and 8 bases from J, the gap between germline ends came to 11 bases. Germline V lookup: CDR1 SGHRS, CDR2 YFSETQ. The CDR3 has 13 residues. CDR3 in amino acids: CASSLDVSGGYTF. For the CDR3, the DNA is TGCGCCAGCAGCTTGGATGTTTCGGGAGGCTACACCTTC.

The CDR3 region is CASSAGQATEAFF. CDR3 nucleotide sequence: TGTGCCAGCAGCGCTGGACAGGCTACTGAAGCTTTCTTT. V and J are TRBV7-3 and TRBJ1-1; 7 bases are a match to TRBD1. Germline CDR1 SGHTA, CDR2 FQGTGA. V shed 5 bases, J shed 5 bases, and the junction held 5 bases outside the gene matches. The CDR3 loop spans 13 amino acids.

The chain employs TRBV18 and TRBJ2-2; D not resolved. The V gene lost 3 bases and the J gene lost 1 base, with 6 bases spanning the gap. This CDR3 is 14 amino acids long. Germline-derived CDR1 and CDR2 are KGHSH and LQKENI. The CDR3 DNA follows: TGTGCCAGCTCACCTTCGGGGAACACCGGGGAGCTGTTTTTT. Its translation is CASSPSGNTGELFF.